The 30 T cell receptor beta chains reported below all come from one sample, sequenced in a study of beta chain features in type 1 diabetes. Expressed TCRB transcripts were sequenced, since all the RNA that had been isolated was reverse transcribed. The repertoire was sequenced with immunoSEQ multiplex PCR; TCRdb's copy has only in-frame clones and lacks some. The repertoire has 150,000 to 190,000 clones, 11% of them found once; the top ten carry roughly 2%. The sequencing input was central memory CD4+ T cells from blood. These receptors all come from a man aged 18 to 30 in good health.

The CDR3, as DNA: TGTGCCAGCTCACATTCGGGGGCGAACACTGAAGCTTTCTTT. Translating gives CASSHSGANTEAFF. The V and J genes are TRBV18 and TRBJ1-1; TRBD1 might be the D (6 bases). Deletions cut 4 bases from V and 1 base from J, with 10 bases between. This CDR3 contains 14 residues. Germline loops: CDR1 KGHSH, CDR2 LQKENI.

V is TRBV4-2 and J is TRBJ2-3; TRBD2 aligns across 11 bases. CDR3 length equals 16 residues. Germline loops: CDR1 LGHNA, CDR2 YNFKEQ. Germline trimming cut 0 bases from V and 6 bases from J; bases unmatched to any gene: 5. The CDR3 loop reads CASSQELAGAQDTQYF. The CDR3 DNA is TGTGCCAGCAGCCAAGAACTAGCGGGAGCGCAGGATACGCAGTATTTT.

Here the CDR3 reads CAWSRGGNEKLFF. The CDR3 DNA reads TGTGCCTGGAGCAGAGGGGGGAATGAAAAACTGTTTTTT. The V and J genes are TRBV30 and TRBJ1-4; a possible D gene is TRBD1 (6 bases). Trimming pared 3 bases from V and 5 bases from J, leaving 10 bases between. The germline CDR1 and CDR2 sequences are GTSNPN and SVGIG (reference sequence). The CDR3 spans 13 residues.

This clone was seen a few times. The chain recombines TRBV4-1 with TRBJ2-2; 9 bases match TRBD2. CDR1 MGHRA and CDR2 YSYEKL come from the germline V gene. After removal of 4 bases from V and 6 bases from J, the junction contained 9 bases not matched to a gene. The CDR3 is 16 residues long. The CDR3 spells CASSPGTSYTSGELFF. CDR3 bases: TGCGCCAGCAGCCCGGGGACTAGCTATACTTCCGGGGAGCTGTTTTTT.

This clone was recorded at least ten times. CDR3 DNA sequence: TGTGCCAGCAGTCTAAGGGGGGTGAACACTGAAGCTTTCTTT. Translating it yields CASSLRGVNTEAFF. The V call is TRBV2, the J call TRBJ1-1, with D perhaps matching TRBD1 (6 bases). The CDR3 is made up of 14 amino acids. Germline V gene lookup returns CDR1 SNHLY and CDR2 FYNNEI. Trimming left V 5 bases short and J 0 bases short, with 10 bases between.

This clone was counted only a few times. This chain links TRBV7-9 with TRBJ2-3; the D gene is possibly TRBD2 (6 bases). Germline loops: CDR1 SEHNR, CDR2 FQNEAQ (reference sequence). The CDR3 sequence is 15 residues long. Trimming pared 2 bases from V and 7 bases from J, leaving 16 bases between. This chain's CDR3 is CASSLSPSGHHTQYF. CDR3 nucleotides: TGTGCCAGCAGCTTAAGTCCGAGCGGGCACCATACGCAGTATTTT.

This clone was detected a few times. The V call is TRBV7-2, the J call TRBJ1-1; a weak D match, TRBD1 (6 bases). V was trimmed by 3 bases and J by 8 bases, leaving 13 bases between them. The CDR3 runs 13 residues. In germline, CDR1 is SGHTA, CDR2 FQGNSA. DNA of the CDR3: TGTGCCAGCAGCTTTCTCCCCGGGACAGAAGCTTTCTTT. Translating gives CASSFLPGTEAFF. The full variable domain, in which reference TRBV7-2 and TRBJ1-1 provide the parts outside the CDR3, is GAGVSQSPSNKVTEKGKDVELRCDPISGHTALYWYRQSLGQGLEFLIYFQGNSAPDKSGLPSDRFSAERTGGSVSTLTIQRTQQEDSAVYLCASSFLPGTEAFFGQGTRLTVV.

This clone has only a few counts. The chain couples TRBV28 to TRBJ2-1; unclear D gene. Germline CDR1 and CDR2: MDHEN and SYDVKM. Trimming cost V 7 bases and J 6 bases, with 13 bases left between them. This CDR3 spans 13 amino acids. For the CDR3, the DNA is TGTGCCAGCAACCTCTCCCCCGCCAATGAGCAGTTCTTC. Its protein is CASNLSPANEQFF.

This clone showed up just a few times. Other DNA sequences from this sample encode an identical CDR3 as well. The rearrangement uses TRBV29-1 and TRBJ1-1, with 7 positions matching TRBD1. The CDR3 is 12 amino acids. With V trimmed by 5 bases and J by 5 bases, 5 bases remained unmatched. Germline lookup yields CDR1 SQVTM and CDR2 ANQGSEA. CDR3 in DNA: TGCAGCGTTAACAGGGGAGGGACTGAAGCTTTCTTT. Protein sequence: CSVNRGGTEAFF. The variable domain in full, with the rest retrieved from reference TRBV29-1 and TRBJ1-1, is SAVISQKPSRDICQRGTSLTIQCQVDSQVTMMFWYRQQPGQSLTLIATANQGSEATYESGFVIDKFPISRPNLTFSTLTVSNMSPEDSSIYLCSVNRGGTEAFFGQGTRLTVV.

The table lists this clone with a few counts. The chain combines TRBV19 with TRBJ2-4; D is perhaps TRBD2 (5 bases). CDR3 size: 13 residues. Trimming cost V 1 base and J 9 bases, with 10 bases left between them. Germline loops: CDR1 LNHDA, CDR2 SQIVND (reference sequence). CDR3 in DNA: TGTGCCAGTAGTATAGTGGGGAGTCGCATTCAGTACTTC. Its protein is CASSIVGSRIQYF.

This clone was counted only a few times. The chain employs TRBV15 and TRBJ2-7, with 8 bases that match TRBD1. Germline-derived CDR1 and CDR2 are LNHNV and YYDKDF (reference sequence). The CDR3 contains 15 residues. The V gene end was trimmed by 1 base and the J gene end by 3 bases; junction bases not matched to a gene: 5. CDR3 nucleotide sequence: TGTGCCACCAGCAGAGTCGGAGACAGGGGCTACGAGCAGTACTTC. Translation gives CATSRVGDRGYEQYF. The whole variable domain, remainder taken from reference TRBV15 and TRBJ2-7, is DAMVIQNPRYQVTQFGKPVTLSCSQTLNHNVMYWYQQKSSQAPKLLFHYYDKDFNNEADTPDNFQSRRPNTSFCFLDIRSPGLGDTAMYLCATSRVGDRGYEQYFGPGTRLTVT.

The gene calls are TRBV11-1 and TRBJ2-1; D perhaps matches TRBD2 (6 bases). This CDR3 is 16 amino acids long. Trimming removed 5 bases from V and 5 bases from J, with 19 bases in between. The germline gives CDR1 SGHAT, CDR2 FQDESV (reference sequence). The CDR3, as DNA: TGTGCCAGCAGCCCCCGCGGGGCGATGAGCCACAATGAGCAGTTCTTC. Its translation: CASSPRGAMSHNEQFF.

V is TRBV28 and J is TRBJ1-4; D perhaps matches TRBD1 (5 bases). CDR1 and CDR2 (germline): MDHEN, SYDVKM. The V gene lost 2 bases and the J gene lost 5 bases, with 9 bases spanning the gap. This CDR3 spans 14 amino acids. The CDR3 is CASSLVGTNEKLFF. CDR3 DNA sequence: TGTGCCAGCAGTTTAGTGGGGACCAATGAAAAACTGTTTTTT.

This clone was counted between two and nine times. This chain connects TRBV7-3 to TRBJ2-1; D might be TRBD1 (6 bases). Germline CDR1 reads SGHTA; CDR2 reads FQGTGA. The CDR3 covers 15 residues. V was trimmed by 1 base and J by 5 bases, leaving 12 bases between them. The CDR3 loop reads CASSLKGGSDNEQFF. In nucleotides, the CDR3 is TGTGCCAGCAGCTTAAAAGGGGGATCGGACAATGAGCAGTTCTTC.

This clone was seen a few times. V and J are TRBV5-1 and TRBJ2-7; the D is unclear. Trimming shortened V by 3 bases and J by 3 bases, and 7 bases separated the two germline ends. Germline V CDR1 and CDR2: SGHRS, YFSETQ. The CDR3 runs to 12 residues. CDR3: CASSSNVYEQYF. The CDR3 DNA is TGCGCCAGCAGCTCGAATGTCTACGAGCAGTACTTC.

The rearrangement joins TRBV28 to TRBJ1-5; 10 nucleotides agree with TRBD1. V lost 6 bases, J lost 4 bases, and 3 bases stayed unmatched. The CDR3 length is 14 residues. The germline V gene encodes CDR1 MDHEN and CDR2 SYDVKM. As DNA, the CDR3 is TGTGCCAGCAGGGAGGGACAGGGGAATCAGCCCCAGCATTTT. This sequence encodes CASREGQGNQPQHF.

The chain combines TRBV19 with TRBJ1-2; D is possibly TRBD1 (6 bases). V was cut by 4 bases and J by 8 bases, with 11 bases left in between. There are 12 residues in the CDR3. Germline assignment: CDR1 LNHDA and CDR2 SQIVND (reference sequence). The CDR3 DNA sequence: TGTGCCAGTAGTACTACAGGGAACGGCTACACCTTC. It yields the protein CASSTTGNGYTF.

V usage is TRBV4-2 and J usage is TRBJ1-1; D is perhaps TRBD1 (6 bases). Trimming took 0 bases from V and 5 from J, leaving 13 bases between them. The CDR3 is 15 residues long. Germline CDR1 and CDR2: LGHNA and YNFKEQ. The CDR3 DNA sequence: TGTGCCAGCAGCCAAGAGATCAAGGGGGAAACTGAAGCTTTCTTT. Translating gives CASSQEIKGETEAFF.

This rearrangement joins TRBV7-3 to TRBJ2-1; perhaps TRBD2 as D (6 bases). Germline CDR1 is SGHTA and CDR2 is FQGTGA. The CDR3 runs 17 residues. The V gene lost 6 bases and the J gene lost 0 bases, with 18 bases spanning the gap. This CDR3 reads CASSLNGGGRSYNEQFF. As DNA, the CDR3 is TGTGCCAGCAGTTTGAATGGGGGAGGACGCTCCTACAATGAGCAGTTCTTC.

This clone has a count of ten or more. This sequence joins TRBV4-3 and TRBJ2-1; D uncertain. V lost 0 bases and J lost 6, with 15 bases in between. The CDR3 is made up of 16 amino acids. CDR1 is LGHNA and CDR2 is YSLEER in the germline V gene. CDR3 loop: CASSQEFRQKGNEQFF. CDR3 nucleotides: TGCGCCAGCAGCCAAGAGTTTCGGCAGAAGGGCAATGAGCAGTTCTTC.

This chain connects TRBV7-9 to TRBJ2-7; D is ambiguous. The germline V and J ends were trimmed by 2 bases and 3 bases, with 8 bases remaining between them. The CDR3 has 13 amino acids. The germline V gene has CDR1 SEHNR and CDR2 FQNEAQ (reference sequence). The CDR3 loop is CASSLMDLYEQYF. The CDR3 bases are TGTGCCAGCAGCTTAATGGACCTCTACGAGCAGTACTTC.

This rearrangement joins TRBV25-1 to TRBJ1-1, with D unresolved. Between the trimmed V and J ends, which lost 9 bases and 2 bases, there was a span of 16 bases. CDR3 size: 14 residues. CDR1 MGHDK and CDR2 SYGVNS come from the germline V gene. The CDR3 is CARRDQSSNTEAFF. The CDR3 DNA reads TGTGCCAGACGCGACCAGTCATCCAACACTGAAGCTTTCTTT.

This clone was counted many times. The V and J genes are TRBV30 and TRBJ2-2; TRBD1 matches 7 bases. Germline assignment: CDR1 GTSNPN and CDR2 SVGIG (reference sequence). The CDR3 has 14 residues. With 0 bases clipped from V and 8 bases from J, the junction kept 6 bases outside the gene matches. As DNA, the CDR3 is TGTGCCTGGAGTGTACAGGGGTCGTCGGGGGAGCTGTTTTTT. This translates into CAWSVQGSSGELFF.

The chain couples TRBV7-9 to TRBJ2-1; 7 bases are a match to TRBD1. Germline assignment: CDR1 SEHNR and CDR2 FQNEAQ (reference sequence). This CDR3 contains 15 residues. With V trimmed by 5 bases and J by 6 bases, 10 bases remained unmatched. CDR3 nucleotides: TGTGCCAGCAGCGAAACAGGGGCGAAGGGCAATGAGCAGTTCTTC. Translation: CASSETGAKGNEQFF.

The J gene is TRBJ1-1, the V gene TRBV19, with a weak D call TRBD1 (6 bases). The germline CDR1 and CDR2 sequences are LNHDA and SQIVND (reference sequence). Trimming took off 10 bases at V and 0 bases at J, with 18 bases between the two ends. The CDR3 is 15 residues long. CDR3 in amino acids: CATKRTGPLNTEAFF. The CDR3 nucleotides are TGTGCCACCAAAAGAACAGGGCCGCTGAACACTGAAGCTTTCTTT. Together with reference TRBV19 and TRBJ1-1, the CDR3 gives the full variable domain: DGGITQSPKYLFRKEGQNVTLSCEQNLNHDAMYWYRQDPGQGLRLIYYSQIVNDFQKGDIAEGYSVSREKKESFPLTVTSAQKNPTAFYLCATKRTGPLNTEAFFGQGTRLTVV.

The table lists this clone with a few counts. This chain links TRBV7-3 with TRBJ2-1, with 10 nucleotides matching TRBD2. The ends lost 2 bases at V and 7 bases at J; junction bases unmatched: 2. The CDR3 runs to 14 residues. Germline CDR1 and CDR2: SGHTA and FQGTGA. DNA of the CDR3: TGTGCCAGCAGCTTAGTAGCGGGGGGAAATGAGCAGTTCTTC. It codes for CASSLVAGGNEQFF.

The J gene is TRBJ2-7, the V gene TRBV30; tentative D call: TRBD2 (7 bases). This CDR3 region has 14 residues. Between the trimmed V and J ends, which lost 4 bases and 2 bases, there was a span of 15 bases. Germline lookup yields CDR1 GTSNPN and CDR2 SVGIG (reference sequence). The CDR3 spells CAWNGGARAYEQYF. Written as DNA, the CDR3 is TGTGCCTGGAATGGGGGGGCCAGGGCCTACGAGCAGTACTTC.

This clone was detected only a few times. The V gene is TRBV11-2, the J gene TRBJ2-7; 8 bases align to TRBD1. The CDR3 is 15 amino acids. Looked up from germline, CDR1 is SGHAT and CDR2 is FQNNGV. Losses at the gene ends were 4 bases for V and 2 bases for J; bases not matched to a gene: 7. CDR3: CASSSSTTGAYEQYF. In nucleotides, the CDR3 is TGTGCCAGCAGCTCCTCCACGACAGGGGCCTACGAGCAGTACTTC. Full variable domain (remainder filled in from reference TRBV11-2 and TRBJ2-7): EAGVAQSPRYKIIEKRQSVAFWCNPISGHATLYWYQQILGQGPKLLIQFQNNGVVDDSQLPKDRFSAERLKGVDSTLKIQPAKLEDSAVYLCASSSSTTGAYEQYFGPGTRLTVT.

This clone has only one observation. J is TRBJ2-7 and V is TRBV14; TRBD1 aligns across 7 bases. This CDR3 is 15 amino acids long. Germline loops: CDR1 SGHDN, CDR2 FVKESK. Trimming removed 7 bases from V and 6 bases from J; junction bases left unmatched: 15. For the CDR3, the DNA is TGTGCCAGCAAGCCTCCATCCGGGACAGCACTCGAGCAGTACTTC. It is translated as CASKPPSGTALEQYF.

The chain combines TRBV25-1 with TRBJ1-4; tentative D call: TRBD1 (5 bases). This CDR3 has 14 amino acids. Trimming took off 3 bases at V and 8 bases at J, with 13 bases between the two ends. In germline, CDR1 is MGHDK, CDR2 SYGVNS. CDR3 DNA: TGTGCCAGCAGTGACCGGGGCCAACGGGAAAAACTGTTTTTT. Its translation: CASSDRGQREKLFF.